This T cell receptor (beta chain) was documented in a study of cytomegalovirus exposure and HLA in healthy donors. Overall study findings and caveats: There were several of the most significant clusters that appeared linked to common viral pathogens in a later analysis.

Amplification used 60 Vbeta primers and 13 Jbeta primers. Produced via immunoSEQ multiplex PCR; TCRdb's table is partial and in-frame only. The data contain some 100,000 clones, about two thirds of them singletons. The V end was cut by 1 base, the J end by 6 bases, with 10 bases between. Per germline, CDR1 MDHEN and CDR2 SYDVKM. This CDR3 has 14 amino acids. Points on this clone: The antigen is not known.

The origin of this receptor is a woman aged 45-60 years in good health and CMV-seropositive. The material sequenced was PBMCs. V gene TRBV28 combines with J gene TRBJ2-1; the D is unclear. The CDR3 loop reads CASSLSSPSNEQFF. CDR3 coding DNA: TGTGCCAGCAGTTTATCGAGCCCCTCCAATGAGCAGTTCTTC.